Below, 27 T cell receptor beta chains from the same sample are listed, as sequenced in a study of spatial heterogeneity in lung cancer. Time point given: sample taken at primary tumor resection. Unsorted whole RNA from tumor, nontumor lung or frozen PBMC underwent sequencing. TCRdb passed the 5' RACE reads through MiXCR, listing each CDR3 protein once. Of 13,000 to 15,000 distinct CDR3 sequences in the sample, about 9.4% were seen once. Here the sequenced sample was PBMCs, taken at surgery. The receptors here all came from a male donor with early-stage non-small cell lung cancer.

This clonotype was seen ten or more times. The chain combines TRBV12-3 or TRBV12-4 with TRBJ1-3; 8 positions agree with TRBD1. This CDR3 is built from 15 residues. The ends lost 6 bases at V and 3 bases at J; junction bases unmatched: 7. The CDR3 here is CASSYDRGLGNTIYF. CDR3 sequence (DNA): TGTGCCAGCAGCTATGACAGGGGACTTGGAAACACCATATATTTT.

The chain couples TRBV7-9 to TRBJ2-3; D gene uncertain. CDR3 length equals 14 residues. CDR1 and CDR2 (germline): SEHNR, FQNEAQ (reference sequence). V was cut by 0 bases and J by 2 bases, with 6 bases left in between. CDR3 sequence (DNA): TGTGCCAGCAGCTTAGCGCATCACACAGATACGCAGTATTTT. Translation gives CASSLAHHTDTQYF.

This clonotype was seen at least ten times. J is TRBJ2-5 and V is TRBV29-1, with no clear D. The CDR3 spans 12 residues. Germline V lookup: CDR1 SQVTM, CDR2 ANQGSEA. Trimming took 7 bases from V and 2 from J, leaving 11 bases between them. CDR3 nucleotides: TGCAGCGGTGGGATTCGACAAGAGACCCAGTACTTC. Protein sequence: CSGGIRQETQYF.

The J gene is TRBJ2-3, the V gene TRBV11-2; D unresolved. CDR1 and CDR2 from the germline V gene are SGHAT and FQNNGV. This CDR3 is built from 14 residues. V lost 3 bases and J lost 2, with 9 bases in between. CDR3 residues: CASSFLGNTDTQYF. In DNA form, the CDR3 reads TGTGCCAGCAGCTTTTTAGGAAACACAGATACGCAGTATTTT.

To note about this clonotype: A junction end diverges from the germline sequence, so it may reflect a read error. This chain uses TRBV7-7 with TRBJ2-1, with 10 bases aligning to TRBD2. Germline values: CDR1 SSHAT, CDR2 FNYEAQ (reference sequence). The CDR3 consists of 14 residues. The CDR3 loop is CASSLSGRDNEQFF. The CDR3 DNA sequence: TGTGCTAGCAGCCTAAGCGGGAGGGACAATGAGCAGTTCTTC.

This clonotype came up many times. V gene TRBV6-1 combines with J gene TRBJ2-5; the D call may be TRBD1 or TRBD2 (5 bases each). The CDR3 spans 13 residues. Germline-derived CDR1 and CDR2 are MNHNS and SASEGT. The germline V and J ends were trimmed by 9 bases and 3 bases, with 14 bases remaining between them. The CDR3 nucleotides are TGTGCCAGTGTGAGGGGTTCGGAAGAGACCCAGTACTTC. It encodes CASVRGSEETQYF.

This clonotype was observed many times. The chain is built from TRBV28 and TRBJ2-2; the D is unclear. The CDR3 spans 13 residues. Germline values: CDR1 MDHEN, CDR2 SYDVKM. V lost 7 bases and J 4 bases, leaving 10 bases between the germline ends. CDR3 protein: CASIGVSTGELFF. The DNA of the CDR3 is TGTGCCAGCATCGGAGTATCCACCGGGGAGCTGTTTTTT.

The chain links TRBV11-3 to TRBJ2-7; D is undetermined. CDR3 length: 13 amino acids. Germline V lookup: CDR1 SGHNT, CDR2 YENEEA. The V end lost 4 bases, the J end lost 1 base, and 8 bases lay between the germline ends. For the CDR3, the DNA is TGTGCCAGCAGCTCGAGCGCATCCTACGAGCAGTACTTC. Translating gives CASSSSASYEQYF.

By share, this clonotype ranks as medium-sized. The V gene is TRBV27, the J gene TRBJ2-7, with 11 bases matching TRBD2. CDR1 is MNHEY and CDR2 is SMNVEV in the germline V gene (reference sequence). V lost 6 bases, J lost 6 bases, and 10 bases stayed unmatched. The CDR3 has 15 residues. In DNA form, the CDR3 reads TGTGCCAGCAGGCTTGGGACTAGCGGAGTGGCCGAGCAGTACTTC. Protein: CASRLGTSGVAEQYF.

In this sample, this clonotype turned up a few times. The rearrangement joins TRBV25-1 to TRBJ1-1, with D unclear. This CDR3 is built from 13 residues. CDR1 and CDR2 (germline): MGHDK, SYGVNS. V shed 3 bases and J shed 7 bases, with 12 bases lying between them. The CDR3 DNA reads as TGTGCCAGCAGTGAGGTGACAATTGATGAAGCTTTCTTT. It encodes CASSEVTIDEAFF.

This clonotype was counted many times. This sequence joins TRBV7-8 and TRBJ1-3; D is uncertain. Germline CDR1 is SGHVS and CDR2 is FQNEAQ. With 5 bases removed from V and 4 bases from J, the gap between germline ends came to 12 bases. The CDR3 is 14 amino acids. The chain's CDR3 is CASSHREGGNTIYF. The CDR3 bases are TGTGCCAGCAGCCATAGGGAAGGCGGAAACACCATATATTTT.

This clonotype was seen at least ten times. The chain combines TRBV10-3 with TRBJ1-1; D unresolved. V was trimmed by 4 bases and J by 1 base, leaving 13 bases between them. Per the germline V gene, CDR1 is ENHRY and CDR2 is SYGVKD. This CDR3 has 15 residues. The CDR3 region has the DNA TGTGCCATCAGTGTGGGGATCACAGCGAACACTGAAGCTTTCTTT. It is translated as CAISVGITANTEAFF.

This clonotype came up many times. V and J are TRBV12-3 or TRBV12-4 and TRBJ1-2; TRBD1 might be the D (5 bases). The CDR3 consists of 13 residues. The V and J ends lost 3 bases and 7 bases respectively, with 12 bases between them. The CDR3 sequence: CASSFEGLSGYTF. The CDR3 coding sequence is TGTGCCAGCAGTTTTGAGGGGCTAAGTGGCTACACCTTC.

This clonotype was counted ten times or more. The rearrangement uses TRBV19 and TRBJ2-5; D is tentatively TRBD1 or TRBD2 (5 bases each). Trimming took off 3 bases at V and 7 bases at J, with 15 bases between the two ends. Germline CDR1 LNHDA, CDR2 SQIVND (reference sequence). CDR3 length: 14 amino acids. Written as DNA, the CDR3 is TGTGCCAGTAGTATTTATGAGGGGACCGGGACCCAGTACTTC. Amino acids: CASSIYEGTGTQYF.

This clonotype was detected ten times or more. The chain is built from TRBV2 and TRBJ1-6; no clear D gene. The germline gives CDR1 SNHLY, CDR2 FYNNEI. The germline V and J ends were trimmed by 6 bases and 10 bases, with 7 bases remaining between them. CDR3 length equals 11 residues. The CDR3 here is CASRTGSPLHF. CDR3 DNA sequence: TGTGCCAGCAGGACGGGCTCACCCCTCCACTTT. The full variable domain, in which reference TRBV2 and TRBJ1-6 provide the parts outside the CDR3, is EPEVTQTPSHQVTQMGQEVILRCVPISNHLYFYWYRQILGQKVEFLVSFYNNEISEKSEIFDDQFSVERPDGSNFTLKIRSTKLEDSAMYFCASRTGSPLHFGNGTRLTVT.

This clonotype was observed many times. The chain links TRBV28 to TRBJ2-4; TRBD2 aligns across 7 bases. The CDR3 length is 17 residues. Germline V gene sequence: CDR1 MDHEN, CDR2 SYDVKM. V lost 3 bases to trimming and J lost 0 bases; unmatched junction nucleotides: 8. The CDR3 loop reads CASSLGGAGVAKNIQYF. In DNA, the CDR3 is TGTGCCAGCAGTTTGGGCGGGGCGGGAGTAGCCAAAAACATTCAGTACTTC.

This clonotype was detected ten times or more. The chain joins TRBV9 to TRBJ2-7; 9 nucleotides agree with TRBD1. The ends lost 4 bases at V and 5 bases at J; junction bases unmatched: 7. Germline V gives CDR1 SGDLS, CDR2 YYNGEE. This CDR3 region has 14 residues. The chain's CDR3 is CASSKGQGLHEQYF. The DNA of the CDR3 is TGTGCCAGCAGCAAGGGACAGGGTCTCCACGAGCAGTACTTC.

There are many counts of this clonotype. This sequence joins TRBV20-1 and TRBJ2-7; 8 bases line up with TRBD2. The germline CDR1 and CDR2 sequences are DFQATT and SNEGSKA (reference sequence). V was pared by 6 bases and J by 5 bases, with 6 bases of the junction left unmatched. This CDR3 region has 12 residues. The CDR3 sequence: CSARGGVNEQYF. The CDR3 DNA sequence: TGCAGTGCCCGGGGGGGGGTAAACGAGCAGTACTTC.

The gene calls are TRBV27 and TRBJ2-1; TRBD1 or TRBD2 may be the D gene (5 bases each). The CDR3 loop spans 14 amino acids. The V end was cut by 3 bases, the J end by 6 bases, with 12 bases between. The V gene's germline CDR1 is MNHEY and CDR2 SMNVEV (reference sequence). The CDR3 loop reads CASSFRGRSNEQFF. In nucleotides, the CDR3 is TGTGCCAGCAGTTTCCGGGGCCGAAGCAATGAGCAGTTCTTC.

This clonotype qualifies as medium-sized (0.01 to 0.1%). The V gene is TRBV27, the J gene TRBJ1-3; D unclear. Germline V CDR1 and CDR2: MNHEY, SMNVEV (reference sequence). Between the trimmed V and J ends, which lost 0 bases and 0 bases, there was a span of 6 bases. This CDR3 has 15 amino acids. The CDR3 protein is CASSLSGNSGNTIYF. The CDR3, as DNA: TGTGCCAGCAGTTTATCCGGGAACTCTGGAAACACCATATATTTT.

By sample fraction, this clonotype is medium-sized (0.01 to 0.1%). The CDR3 nucleotides read TGTGCCAGTGCTAGCGGCTTTGGCTCGCAGTACTTC. This codes for CASASGFGSQYF. The chain joins TRBV12-3 or TRBV12-4 to TRBJ2-7, with 7 positions matching TRBD2. The CDR3 extends over 12 amino acids. Unmatched junction bases numbered 11, after V lost 9 bases and J lost 9 bases.

This clonotype was counted at least ten times. The chain is built from TRBV10-2 and TRBJ2-7; maybe TRBD1 (6 bases). Trimming pared 5 bases from V and 6 bases from J, leaving 14 bases between. The CDR3 runs 13 residues. Germline V CDR1 and CDR2: WSHSY, SAAADI. The CDR3 here is CASSSTGQGEQYF. The CDR3 region has the DNA TGCGCCAGCAGTTCTACAGGGCAGGGCGAGCAGTACTTC.

The chain recombines TRBV10-3 with TRBJ2-1, with D possibly matching TRBD2 (6 bases). Per germline, CDR1 ENHRY and CDR2 SYGVKD. The V gene lost 11 bases and the J gene lost 6 bases, with 14 bases spanning the gap. The CDR3 runs to 12 residues. CDR3 sequence reads: CAAGPKGNEQFF. In DNA form, the CDR3 reads TGTGCCGCGGGACCTAAGGGCAATGAGCAGTTCTTC.

This clonotype was observed many times. The gene calls are TRBV27 and TRBJ2-7; weak D call: TRBD1 (6 bases). The CDR3 sequence is 14 residues long. Per the germline V gene, CDR1 is MNHEY and CDR2 is SMNVEV (reference sequence). V was clipped by 7 bases and J by 0 bases, with 13 bases between them. Here the CDR3 DNA reads TGTGCCAGCATAGCAGGGGCCTCCTCCTACGAGCAGTACTTC. Encoded protein: CASIAGASSYEQYF.

This clonotype occurred a few times. The V gene is TRBV20-1, the J gene TRBJ2-7; D may be TRBD1 (6 bases). Germline V gene sequence: CDR1 DFQATT, CDR2 SNEGSKA (reference sequence). The CDR3 is 12 amino acids. V was pared by 5 bases and J by 0 bases, with 8 bases between. CDR3 DNA sequence: TGCAGTGCTCGGGACAACTCCTACGAGCAGTACTTC. It specifies CSARDNSYEQYF.

There are many counts of this clonotype. This chain connects TRBV10-3 to TRBJ2-5; weak D call: TRBD2 (6 bases). The germline V gene encodes CDR1 ENHRY and CDR2 SYGVKD. The CDR3 covers 13 residues. V shed 9 bases and J shed 0 bases, with 11 bases lying between them. The CDR3 spells CAMRGGDQETQYF. For the CDR3, the DNA is TGTGCCATGAGGGGCGGGGACCAAGAGACCCAGTACTTC.

This clonotype came up many times. The chain is built from TRBV6-2 or TRBV6-3 and TRBJ2-2; 14 positions agree with TRBD2. V lost 5 bases, J lost 2 bases, and 4 bases stayed unmatched. This CDR3 has 17 amino acids. Germline CDR1 and CDR2: MNHEY and SVGEGT. The CDR3 reads CASSTTSGRGNTGELFF. The CDR3 nucleotides are TGTGCCAGCAGTACGACTAGCGGGAGGGGTAACACCGGGGAGCTGTTTTTT.